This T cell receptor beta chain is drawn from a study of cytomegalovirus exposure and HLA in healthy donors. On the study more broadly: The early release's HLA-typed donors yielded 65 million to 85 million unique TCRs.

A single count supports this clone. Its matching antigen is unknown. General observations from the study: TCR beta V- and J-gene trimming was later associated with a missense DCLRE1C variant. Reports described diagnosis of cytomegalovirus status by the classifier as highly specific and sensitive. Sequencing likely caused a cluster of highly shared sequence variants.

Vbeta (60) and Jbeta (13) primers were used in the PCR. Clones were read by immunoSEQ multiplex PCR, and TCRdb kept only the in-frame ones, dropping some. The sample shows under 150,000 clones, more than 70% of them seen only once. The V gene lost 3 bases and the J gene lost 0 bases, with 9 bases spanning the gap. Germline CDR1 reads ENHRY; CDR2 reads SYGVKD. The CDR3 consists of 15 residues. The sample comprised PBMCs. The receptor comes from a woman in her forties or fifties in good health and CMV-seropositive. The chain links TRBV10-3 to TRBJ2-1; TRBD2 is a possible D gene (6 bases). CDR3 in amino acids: CAISDLGGSYNEQFF. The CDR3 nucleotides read TGTGCCATCAGTGATTTGGGGGGCTCCTACAATGAGCAGTTCTTC.